The clone carrying this T cell receptor beta chain was detected only a few times. The antigen remains undetermined. The data stem from a study of T cell responses to AZD1222 COVID-19 vaccine. Study-wide context: Second-dose recipients at about 4 or about 12 weeks were treated as one pooled group.

The germline V gene encodes CDR1 GTSNPN and CDR2 SVGIG (reference sequence). The germline V and J ends were trimmed by 4 bases and 7 bases, with 29 bases remaining between them. The CDR3 is 17 amino acids. Study results and limitations: At baseline, just 5 or 6 AZD1222 recipients tested seropositive. White British ancestry dominated among donors, who included more females, and clonal diversity was possibly underestimated. Reportedly, close to half of spike-specific TCRs are directed against unmutated variant regions.

Using immunoSEQ multiplex PCR, the repertoire was profiled, and TCRdb retains in-frame clones only, with some absent. In the table there are 100,000 to 150,000 clones, around 87% of which are singletons. The genes are TRBV30 and TRBJ2-7, with D possibly matching TRBD2 (6 bases). The sequence was obtained from an adult in good health. The sequenced sample was peripheral blood, obtained on day 0 of AZD1222 vaccination. As DNA, the CDR3 is TGTGCCTGGACGAGGGTCGGTGCCGGGAGTCCCTCGGGGGAGCAGTACTTC. Its protein is CAWTRVGAGSPSGEQYF.